This T cell receptor (beta chain) was recorded in a study of early T cells in non-severe SARS-CoV-2 infection. Study in general: Chains were unpaired, as sequencing was done on bulk RNA from unsorted whole blood. Study-wide results and caveats: VDJdb matching favored anti-spike CD8 responses, missing private and CD4 specificities.

TCRdb recomputed calls from the 5' RACE reads with MiXCR, one row per CDR3 protein. The profile shows some 66,000 distinct CDR3 sequences, approximately 9.2% of them singletons. There are many counts of this clonotype. Its antigen is as yet unknown. Germline V gene lookup returns CDR1 SNHLY and CDR2 FYNNEI. The CDR3 is 14 residues long. V was shortened by 2 bases and J by 0 bases, with 8 bases between the two germline ends. This chain connects TRBV2 to TRBJ2-7; TRBD1 is a possible D gene (5 bases). The TCR was taken from an adult who was a healthcare worker with PCR-confirmed SARS-CoV-2 infection or an uninfected control (not recorded which). Sequencing was performed on whole blood. The CDR3 protein is CASSEQGYSYEQYF. CDR3 DNA sequence: TGTGCCAGCAGTGAACAGGGATACTCCTACGAGCAGTACTTC.